These T cell receptor beta chains were read from a single sample in a study of CD8 T cells in ankylosing spondylitis. One entry per CDR3 protein, called by TCRdb with MiXCR from the 5' RACE reads. The profile shows 390,000 or so distinct CDR3 sequences, more than 20% of them singletons. The sequenced sample was blood, either unsorted or a sorted T cell fraction (not recorded which). The receptors shown here come from a male donor with ankylosing spondylitis. CDR3s include the opening cysteine and the closing phenylalanine or tryptophan. Each record gives: CDR3 protein, CDR3 DNA, clone size, V gene, D gene, J gene. A D gene is named only where the DNA matches it firmly. The listing skips clone size in some rows; elsewhere it reads once, few, many or a size class.

cdr3_aa: CASNRGGWNTGELFF
cdr3_nt: TGTGCCAGCAACCGCGGTGGCTGGAACACCGGGGAGCTGTTTTTT
clone_size: few
v_call: TRBV6-1
d_call: .
j_call: TRBJ2-2

cdr3_aa: CASSFSGTSLDTQYF
cdr3_nt: TGTGCCAGCAGCTTTTCCGGGACTAGCTTGGATACGCAGTATTTT
clone_size: .
v_call: TRBV7-2
d_call: TRBD2
j_call: TRBJ2-3

cdr3_aa: CASSPGAEETQYF
cdr3_nt: TGTGCCAGCTCACCAGGAGCGGAAGAGACCCAGTACTTC
clone_size: .
v_call: TRBV18
d_call: .
j_call: TRBJ2-5

cdr3_aa: CASSLGLAGRDNYGYTF
cdr3_nt: TGTGCCAGCAGCTTAGGATTAGCGGGGCGCGATAACTATGGCTACACCTTC
clone_size: few
v_call: TRBV7-9
d_call: .
j_call: TRBJ1-2

cdr3_aa: CASSRWDGSTDTQYF
cdr3_nt: TGTGCCAGCAGCCGCTGGGATGGGAGCACAGATACGCAGTATTTT
clone_size: .
v_call: TRBV3-1
d_call: .
j_call: TRBJ2-3

cdr3_aa: CASSLLGTNQPQHF
cdr3_nt: TGCGCCAGCTCACTGCTGGGTACCAATCAGCCCCAGCATTTT
clone_size: few
v_call: TRBV5-1
d_call: .
j_call: TRBJ1-5

cdr3_aa: CASSPGAERVVTLHF
cdr3_nt: TGTGCCAGCAGCCCTGGGGCGGAGAGGGTGGTCACCCTCCACTTT
clone_size: .
v_call: TRBV11-2
d_call: .
j_call: TRBJ1-6

cdr3_aa: CASSVENNSPLHF
cdr3_nt: TGTGCCAGCAGCGTAGAAAATAATTCACCCCTCCACTTT
clone_size: .
v_call: TRBV9
d_call: .
j_call: TRBJ1-6

cdr3_aa: CSGDRSQAGVIYNEQFF
cdr3_nt: TGCAGCGGAGACAGGAGCCAAGCGGGAGTTATCTACAATGAGCAGTTCTTC
clone_size: few
v_call: TRBV29-1
d_call: TRBD2
j_call: TRBJ2-1

cdr3_aa: CSVDTGPGETQYF
cdr3_nt: TGCAGCGTTGATACGGGTCCTGGAGAGACCCAGTACTTC
clone_size: .
v_call: TRBV29-1
d_call: .
j_call: TRBJ2-5

cdr3_aa: CASSLGSGDNEQFF
cdr3_nt: TGTGCCAGCAGCTTAGGTAGCGGCGACAATGAGCAGTTCTTC
clone_size: .
v_call: TRBV7-8
d_call: .
j_call: TRBJ2-1

cdr3_aa: CASSQDFTRDEKLFF
cdr3_nt: TGTGCCAGCAGCCAAGATTTCACCCGTGATGAAAAACTGTTTTTT
clone_size: few
v_call: TRBV3-1
d_call: .
j_call: TRBJ1-4

cdr3_aa: CASSLGGIWYEQYF
cdr3_nt: TGTGCCAGCAGTTTAGGAGGGATTTGGTACGAGCAGTACTTC
clone_size: few
v_call: TRBV12-3/TRBV12-4
d_call: .
j_call: TRBJ2-7

cdr3_aa: CASSRNSGQGSKNIQYF
cdr3_nt: TGTGCCAGCAGCCGAAACTCAGGACAGGGTAGCAAAAACATTCAGTACTTC
clone_size: .
v_call: TRBV3-1
d_call: TRBD1
j_call: TRBJ2-4

cdr3_aa: CASSLKDSRVYGYTF
cdr3_nt: TGTGCCAGCAGCTTAAAGGACAGCCGAGTTTATGGCTACACCTTC
clone_size: .
v_call: TRBV5-5
d_call: .
j_call: TRBJ1-2

cdr3_aa: CATSRETDVSEKLFF
cdr3_nt: TGTGCCACCAGCCGCGAGACCGACGTGAGTGAAAAACTGTTTTTT
clone_size: many
v_call: TRBV15
d_call: .
j_call: TRBJ1-4

cdr3_aa: CASSSSGVPGTGAPNSPLHF
cdr3_nt: TGTGCCAGCAGTTCATCTGGCGTCCCCGGGACAGGGGCTCCAAATTCACCCCTCCACTTT
clone_size: .
v_call: TRBV12-3/TRBV12-4
d_call: TRBD1
j_call: TRBJ1-6